Listed here are 16 T cell receptor beta chains from one sample, sequenced in a study of blood T cells in healthy people across ages. Combining a sample-barcoded 5' primer with a J-beta primer mix, a second PCR ran for roughly 7 to 12 cycles. TCRdb re-analysed the 5' RACE reads in MiXCR, keeping a single row per CDR3 protein. Of about 640,000 distinct CDR3 sequences in the sample, around 41% are singletons; the top ten hold around 30%. The sample taken for sequencing was blood. The receptors were sampled from a man at least 80 years old in good health.

The chain employs TRBV10-1 and TRBJ2-7; D may match TRBD1 or TRBD2 (5 bases each). The DNA end lines up better with TRBJ2-5; the J call may be wrong. Germline lookup yields CDR1 WNHNN and CDR2 SYGVQD (reference sequence). The CDR3 has 14 amino acids. CDR3 protein: CASGGGQTQETQYF. CDR3 in DNA: TGCGCCAGCGGTGGGGGTCAGACCCAAGAGACCCAGTACTTC.

This chain joins TRBV28 and TRBJ2-7, with TRBD1 matching 9 bases. CDR1 and CDR2 (germline): MDHEN, SYDVKM. The junction had 7 bases not matched to a gene; V was cut back by 2 bases and J by 5 bases. The CDR3 runs 15 residues. DNA for the CDR3: TGTGCCAGCAGTTTAGGAGGGACAGGGCAGAACGAGCAGTACTTC. Translating gives CASSLGGTGQNEQYF.

This clonotype has just a few counts. The chain has TRBV20-1 and TRBJ2-1; 7 positions agree with TRBD2. V was pared by 6 bases and J by 2 bases, with 4 bases of the junction left unmatched. CDR1 is DFQATT, CDR2 SNEGSKA, per germline (reference sequence). The CDR3 spans 13 residues. CDR3 sequence reads: CSAQAGPYNEQFF. The CDR3 DNA is TGCAGTGCCCAAGCGGGGCCCTACAATGAGCAGTTCTTC.

Many counts were recorded for this clonotype. The chain is built from TRBV20-1 and TRBJ2-1, with D perhaps TRBD2 (5 bases). Per the germline V gene, CDR1 is DFQATT and CDR2 is SNEGSKA (reference sequence). V lost 0 bases to trimming and J lost 10 bases, with 28 bases between them. This CDR3 is 18 amino acids long. CDR3 bases: TGCAGTGCTAGAGATGTGGTGGCTGAGGGCCGACTCGCAAGCGAGCAGTTCTTC. Protein sequence: CSARDVVAEGRLASEQFF.

This clonotype has more than one count but fewer than ten. CDR3 DNA sequence: TGCAGTGCTAGAGGAAGCGCAGGGGTCTACAATGAGCAGTTCTTC. This gives the protein CSARGSAGVYNEQFF. The chain couples TRBV20-1 to TRBJ2-1; D might be TRBD1 (6 bases). CDR1 and CDR2 (germline): DFQATT, SNEGSKA (reference sequence). The V gene lost 1 base and the J gene lost 3 bases, with 13 bases spanning the gap. The CDR3 sequence is 15 residues long.

To note about this clonotype: With a much larger clone just one base away, this may be a read error. The rearrangement links TRBV15 to TRBJ2-5; D unclear. The assigned J gene may be wrong: the sequence end matches TRBJ2-1 better. This CDR3 comprises 14 residues. Germline lookup yields CDR1 LNHNV and CDR2 YYDKDF (reference sequence). Here the CDR3 DNA reads TGTGCCACCAGCAGAGATTTAGTGCAAGAGACCCAGTTCTTC. This encodes CATSRDLVQETQFF.

The J gene is TRBJ2-1, the V gene TRBV10-1; the match to TRBD2 covers 9 bases. Gene TRBJ2-7 matches the end of the DNA better, so the J call may be wrong. The CDR3 runs to 15 residues. The germline gives CDR1 WNHNN, CDR2 SYGVQD (reference sequence). DNA of the CDR3: TGCGCCAGCAGTGACCGGCGGGGGGGGTACAATGAGCAGTACTTC. It translates to CASSDRRGGYNEQYF.

The chain is built from TRBV7-2 and TRBJ1-4; no firm D call. CDR1 and CDR2 from the germline V gene are SGHTA and FQGNSA. The CDR3 consists of 15 residues. V gave up 4 bases and J gave up 7 bases, with 16 bases separating them. In DNA form, the CDR3 reads TGTGCCAGCAGCTCCCGGGAGGGTGGAAGTGAAAAACTGTTTTTT. This encodes CASSSREGGSEKLFF. The variable domain in full, with the rest retrieved from reference TRBV7-2 and TRBJ1-4, is GAGVSQSPSNKVTEKGKDVELRCDPISGHTALYWYRQSLGQGLEFLIYFQGNSAPDKSGLPSDRFSAERTGGSVSTLTIQRTQQEDSAVYLCASSSREGGSEKLFFGSGTQLSVL.

This clonotype occurred a few times. The chain links TRBV20-1 to TRBJ2-7, with 10 bases matching TRBD2. The CDR3 is made up of 13 amino acids. CDR1 and CDR2 (germline): DFQATT, SNEGSKA (reference sequence). Trimming cost V 7 bases and J 5 bases; bases outside gene matches: 8. The CDR3 bases are TGCAGTGTTTCTAGCGGGAGCAAGAACGAGCAGTACTTC. Amino acids: CSVSSGSKNEQYF.

This chain joins TRBV7-9 and TRBJ1-6; D remains ambiguous. Trimming removed 5 bases at V and 8 bases at J, with 7 bases between. From germline, CDR1 is SEHNR and CDR2 FQNEAQ (reference sequence). The CDR3 contains 12 residues. The DNA for the CDR3 is TGTGCCAGCAGCCAGTCTGATTCACCCCTCCACTTT. As protein: CASSQSDSPLHF.

The chain joins TRBV20-1 to TRBJ2-7; D assignment may be TRBD1 or TRBD2 (5 bases each). The germline gives CDR1 DFQATT, CDR2 SNEGSKA (reference sequence). With 5 bases removed from V and 2 bases from J, the gap between germline ends came to 13 bases. CDR3 length equals 13 residues. CDR3 nucleotides: TGCAGTGCTTACCGGGACGGACCCTACGAGCAGTACTTC. Its translation: CSAYRDGPYEQYF.

With respect to this clonotype: At one end the junction does not follow the germline gene, possibly because of a read error. This sequence joins TRBV4-3 and TRBJ1-2; 11 bases are a match to TRBD1. The V gene's germline CDR1 is LGHNA and CDR2 YSLEER. This CDR3 comprises 19 residues. CDR3 in DNA: TGCGCCTGCAGCCAAGATCGGATCGCCGGGACAGGGGGAGGGTATGGCTACACCTTC. This encodes CACSQDRIAGTGGGYGYTF.

This clonotype was seen a single time. V and J are TRBV28 and TRBJ2-4; 7 nucleotides match TRBD1. The DNA end lines up better with TRBJ2-7; the J call may be wrong. Germline V gene data show CDR1 as MDHEN and CDR2 as SYDVKM. The CDR3 is made up of 14 amino acids. This CDR3 is CASRTDRDTYEQYF. CDR3 nucleotide sequence: TGTGCCAGCAGAACAGACAGGGACACTTACGAGCAGTACTTC.

The chain joins TRBV5-8 to TRBJ1-6; D might be TRBD1 (5 bases). V gave up 3 bases and J gave up 6 bases, with 10 bases separating them. Germline lookup yields CDR1 SGHTS and CDR2 YDEGEE. CDR3 length: 14 amino acids. The CDR3 loop reads CASSYRQTNSPLHF. CDR3 sequence (DNA): TGTGCCAGCAGCTACCGACAGACTAATTCACCCCTCCACTTT.

The J gene is TRBJ2-7, the V gene TRBV25-1; 8 nucleotides align to TRBD1. This CDR3 has 15 residues. The V gene end was trimmed by 4 bases and the J gene end by 0 bases; junction bases not matched to a gene: 5. CDR1 is MGHDK and CDR2 is SYGVNS in the germline V gene. The CDR3: CASSVAGGLSYEQYF. CDR3 nucleotide sequence: TGTGCCAGCAGTGTAGCAGGGGGCCTCTCCTACGAGCAGTACTTC.

This clonotype came up many times. V is TRBV29-1 and J is TRBJ2-7, with TRBD1 identical over 7 bases. CDR1 is SQVTM, CDR2 ANQGSEA, per germline. Germline trimming cut 7 bases from V and 5 bases from J; bases unmatched to any gene: 5. CDR3 size: 11 residues. The CDR3 protein is CSGGTGDEQYF. The CDR3 DNA follows: TGCAGCGGCGGAACAGGGGACGAGCAGTACTTC.